This T cell receptor beta chain comes out of a study of blood T cell repertoires in COVID-19 (dated by TCRdb to 2020 to 2022). Turning to the overall study: Samples covering the acute and convalescent phases of COVID-19 were provided by collaborators in the United States, Italy and Spain. The material from the prospective study consisted of cDNA or gDNA derived from T cells, B-cell-depleted T cells, or PBMCs. The repertoires were released in a freely available public database meant as a resource for research on the immune response to SARS-CoV-2. The sample metadata nearly always contained a de-identified subject ID, COVID-19 status, age in years and sex. Samples were obtained from the ongoing ImmuneRACE study (first 160 participants) and from over 1,000 subjects provided by 6 global collaborators. Where available, HLA class I and class II types were obtained from metadata supplied by the sample provider rather than from assay-based typing. Deeply sampled blood TCRbeta repertoires from subjects exposed to, actively infected with, or recovered from COVID-19 were included in the dataset. Summary of the overall study and its limitations: Clinical and demographic metadata were provided uncurated, with the amount varying by source and participant.

TCRbeta CDR3 regions were amplified from genomic DNA using the immunoSEQ Assay, a bias-controlled multiplex PCR. Regarding the original processing steps: The number of nucleated cells in each sample was estimated from the amplification of reference gene primers within the assay. To quantify the absolute abundance of each unique TCRbeta CDR3 rearrangement, sequence reads were collapsed and filtered. For each sample, productive Simpson clonality was calculated by taking the square root of Simpson's diversity index across productive rearrangements. TCRdb took this table from immuneACCESS and kept in-frame rearrangements with V and J called. Such tables lack part of the clones; where checked against another copy, unresolved V genes explain under half of the gap, and the rest is unexplained. Clonal size and the V and J genes are those of that table, whereas D and trimming came from the DNA. The sample table contains a few hundred thousand clones; only one count was recorded for 85% to 90% of them. The ten largest clones take up around 1.5% of the sample.

Collaborating institutions collected whole blood in K2EDTA tubes following their own protocols. Collaborator samples were shipped for TCRbeta analysis as frozen whole blood, isolated PBMCs, or DNA extracted from either sample type. A word on this clone: Its cognate antigen has yet to be identified. Within one base of it there is no much larger clone, and no base qualities were kept.

From the cysteine through the phenylalanine, the CDR3 covers 12 amino acids. The sequence is cut down to CDR3 DNA, 36 bases in frame from base 1. V is shortened by 0 bases, J by 5 bases, and the region joining them spans 7 bases. CDR1 and CDR2 were assigned from the germline V gene as SQVTM and ANQGSEA. This clonotype was obtained from a man at least 80 years old with acute or convalescent COVID-19. The chain uses TRBV29-1 and TRBJ1-1, with the D gene call left open. Material for sequencing was peripheral blood. In nucleotides, the sequence is TGCAGCGTTGAAGATCCAGGAACTGAAGCTTTCTTT. The resulting protein is CSVEDPGTEAFF.